A selection of T cell receptor beta chains follows, all from one sample in a study of T cell changes during pregnancy in multiple sclerosis. Using immunoSEQ multiplex PCR, the repertoire was profiled, and TCRdb retains in-frame clones only, with some absent. The table includes around 78,000 clones, 93% detected once. Specimen: peripheral blood, collected in the second trimester of pregnancy. Receptors were obtained from a female donor with multiple sclerosis, enrolled in a pregnancy study. The CDR3 runs from the conserved cysteine through the conserved F or W. The order of the fields is J gene, D gene, V gene, clone size, CDR3 DNA, CDR3 protein. D genes are given only for firm matches. Size values are once, few and many counts, or a class for expanded clones, and some rows have none.

j_gene: TRBJ2-3
d_gene: NA
v_gene: TRBV6-6
abundance: NA
CDR3nt: TGTGCCAGCAGTTACTCTTTCGCAGATACGCAGTATTTT
CDR3aa: CASSYSFADTQYF

j_gene: TRBJ1-1
d_gene: NA
v_gene: TRBV21-1
abundance: few
CDR3nt: TGTGCCAGCAGCACCTCTTGGACGGACAGGCAGGCTTTCTTT
CDR3aa: CASSTSWTDRQAFF

j_gene: TRBJ2-7
d_gene: TRBD2
v_gene: TRBV11-1
abundance: NA
CDR3nt: TGTGCCAGCACCACCAGTGGGGGGGTTTCCTACGAGCAGTACTTC
CDR3aa: CASTTSGGVSYEQYF

j_gene: TRBJ1-1
d_gene: NA
v_gene: TRBV10-3
abundance: once
CDR3nt: TGTGCCATCAGTGAGACCAGGGACACTGAAGCTTTCTTT
CDR3aa: CAISETRDTEAFF

j_gene: TRBJ2-2
d_gene: TRBD1
v_gene: TRBV7-3
abundance: NA
CDR3nt: TGTGCCAGCAGACAGGGGGCGAACACCGGGGAGCTGTTTTTT
CDR3aa: CASRQGANTGELFF

j_gene: TRBJ1-5
d_gene: NA
v_gene: TRBV6-4
abundance: NA
CDR3nt: TGTGCCAGCCGCAGGGTTAGCAATCAGCCCCAGCATTTT
CDR3aa: CASRRVSNQPQHF

j_gene: TRBJ1-3
d_gene: NA
v_gene: TRBV9
abundance: NA
CDR3nt: TGTGCCAGCAGCGTAGAAGGACACCCCGGGAACACCATATATTTT
CDR3aa: CASSVEGHPGNTIYF

j_gene: TRBJ2-7
d_gene: NA
v_gene: TRBV27
abundance: NA
CDR3nt: TGTGCCAGCAGTTTTCAAGCGTACACCTACGAGCAGTACTTC
CDR3aa: CASSFQAYTYEQYF

j_gene: TRBJ1-1
d_gene: NA
v_gene: TRBV6-1
abundance: NA
CDR3nt: TGTGCCAGCAGTGAAGTCGGGGGTGGGCACACTGAAGCTTTCTTT
CDR3aa: CASSEVGGGHTEAFF

j_gene: TRBJ1-3
d_gene: TRBD1
v_gene: TRBV18
abundance: NA
CDR3nt: TGTGCCAGCTCGCCTAAAACAGGGGGCCCAACTGGAAACACCATATATTTT
CDR3aa: CASSPKTGGPTGNTIYF

j_gene: TRBJ2-5
d_gene: TRBD2
v_gene: TRBV5-4
abundance: NA
CDR3nt: TGTGCCAGCAGCTTGGGACTAGCGGGGGGATCGTACCAAGAGACCCAGTACTTC
CDR3aa: CASSLGLAGGSYQETQYF

j_gene: TRBJ2-7
d_gene: NA
v_gene: TRBV16
abundance: NA
CDR3nt: TGTGCCACCTCAGGAGGCCGGGACATTAACTACGAGCAGTACTTC
CDR3aa: CATSGGRDINYEQYF

j_gene: TRBJ1-1
d_gene: TRBD1
v_gene: TRBV9
abundance: NA
CDR3nt: TGTGCCAGCAGCGTAAATGGGACAGGGCAGACTGAAGCTTTCTTT
CDR3aa: CASSVNGTGQTEAFF

j_gene: TRBJ2-7
d_gene: TRBD1
v_gene: TRBV7-6
abundance: NA
CDR3nt: TGTGCCAGCAGCTTAGCGGGACAGGGGTCCTACGAGCAGTACTTC
CDR3aa: CASSLAGQGSYEQYF

j_gene: TRBJ2-7
d_gene: TRBD1
v_gene: TRBV19
abundance: NA
CDR3nt: TGTGCCAGTAGTATAGTCGACAGGGGGAACGAGCAGTACTTC
CDR3aa: CASSIVDRGNEQYF

j_gene: TRBJ2-1
d_gene: TRBD2
v_gene: TRBV19
abundance: NA
CDR3nt: TGTGCCAGTAGTTTTGGCGGGGGAGGTTTGGAGCAGTTCTTC
CDR3aa: CASSFGGGGLEQFF

j_gene: TRBJ2-7
d_gene: NA
v_gene: TRBV15
abundance: NA
CDR3nt: TGTGCCACCAGCAGAGAGGCAATAGGGGGAGAATCCTACGAGCAGTACTTC
CDR3aa: CATSREAIGGESYEQYF

j_gene: TRBJ2-7
d_gene: TRBD2
v_gene: TRBV7-8
abundance: NA
CDR3nt: TGTGCCAGCAGCTTAGGTCTAGCGGGAGCCTACGAGCAGTACTTC
CDR3aa: CASSLGLAGAYEQYF

j_gene: TRBJ1-2
d_gene: TRBD1
v_gene: TRBV2
abundance: NA
CDR3nt: TGTGCCAGCAGTGGTGGGACAGGGCCTAACTATGGCTACACCTTC
CDR3aa: CASSGGTGPNYGYTF

j_gene: TRBJ1-2
d_gene: TRBD1
v_gene: TRBV19
abundance: NA
CDR3nt: TGTGCCAGTACCCGACAGGGTACCTCTAACTATGGCTACACCTTC
CDR3aa: CASTRQGTSNYGYTF

j_gene: TRBJ1-2
d_gene: TRBD1
v_gene: TRBV5-1
abundance: NA
CDR3nt: TGCGCCAGCAGCCCCGAAAGGACAGGGGGCTATGGCTACACCTTC
CDR3aa: CASSPERTGGYGYTF

j_gene: TRBJ2-1
d_gene: NA
v_gene: TRBV19
abundance: NA
CDR3nt: TGTGCCAGTGGGCGCTACAATGAGCAGTTCTTC
CDR3aa: CASGRYNEQFF

j_gene: TRBJ2-7
d_gene: NA
v_gene: TRBV18
abundance: NA
CDR3nt: TGTGCCAGCTCACGTCCCGAGCGTCGGGAGCAGTACTTC
CDR3aa: CASSRPERREQYF

j_gene: TRBJ2-7
d_gene: TRBD2
v_gene: TRBV29-1
abundance: NA
CDR3nt: TGCAGCGTTGCCGGGGGGGGCTCTGAAAACGAGCAGTACTTC
CDR3aa: CSVAGGGSENEQYF

j_gene: TRBJ1-1
d_gene: NA
v_gene: TRBV6-1
abundance: few
CDR3nt: TGTGCCAGCAGAGCGATGCACACTGAAGCTTTCTTT
CDR3aa: CASRAMHTEAFF

j_gene: TRBJ2-3
d_gene: TRBD2
v_gene: TRBV4-1
abundance: NA
CDR3nt: TGCGCCAGCAGCCCTCAGCCAAGGACTAGCGGGAGGCCAGATACGCAGTATTTT
CDR3aa: CASSPQPRTSGRPDTQYF

j_gene: TRBJ2-7
d_gene: NA
v_gene: TRBV19
abundance: NA
CDR3nt: TGTGCCAGTAGTCCTCAGTTTCTGGTTTCCGGGGGTGACGAGCAGTACTTC
CDR3aa: CASSPQFLVSGGDEQYF

j_gene: TRBJ1-1
d_gene: NA
v_gene: TRBV10-3
abundance: NA
CDR3nt: TGTGCCATCAGGGATGGGGGACGGACAGAGAACACTGAAGCTTTCTTT
CDR3aa: CAIRDGGRTENTEAFF

j_gene: TRBJ1-6
d_gene: TRBD1
v_gene: TRBV7-2
abundance: NA
CDR3nt: TGTGCCAGTAAGGGACAGGCATCGGACAATTCACCCCTCCACTTT
CDR3aa: CASKGQASDNSPLHF

j_gene: TRBJ1-2
d_gene: NA
v_gene: TRBV6-1
abundance: NA
CDR3nt: TGTGCCAGCAGTGAATCTTTCGTCCTCGGGTATGCGGGAGGCTACACCTTC
CDR3aa: CASSESFVLGYAGGYTF

j_gene: TRBJ2-7
d_gene: TRBD1
v_gene: TRBV5-6
abundance: NA
CDR3nt: TGTGCCAGCAGCTTGGTGGGACAGGGGGAATACGAGCAGTACTTC
CDR3aa: CASSLVGQGEYEQYF

j_gene: TRBJ1-5
d_gene: NA
v_gene: TRBV10-3
abundance: NA
CDR3nt: TGTGCCATCAGTGTGGCGGGAAATCAGCCCCAGCATTTT
CDR3aa: CAISVAGNQPQHF

j_gene: TRBJ1-1
d_gene: TRBD1
v_gene: TRBV5-1
abundance: NA
CDR3nt: TGCGCCAGCAGCTTACGTTACAGGGGGATGATGAACACTGAAGCTTTCTTT
CDR3aa: CASSLRYRGMMNTEAFF

j_gene: TRBJ2-5
d_gene: NA
v_gene: TRBV10-3
abundance: NA
CDR3nt: TGTGCCATCAGTGAGTCGTTTGACAGTCTGGAGACCCAGTACTTC
CDR3aa: CAISESFDSLETQYF

j_gene: TRBJ2-3
d_gene: TRBD2
v_gene: TRBV5-4
abundance: NA
CDR3nt: TGTGCCAGCAGTACTGGGACTAGCGGGAGAAGAGGTAGAACAGATACGCAGTATTTT
CDR3aa: CASSTGTSGRRGRTDTQYF

j_gene: TRBJ2-7
d_gene: TRBD2
v_gene: TRBV10-2
abundance: NA
CDR3nt: TGCGCCAGCAGCAGCGGGGGGGCCGGGGAGCAGTACTTC
CDR3aa: CASSSGGAGEQYF

j_gene: TRBJ1-2
d_gene: NA
v_gene: TRBV6-1
abundance: NA
CDR3nt: TGTGCCAGCAGTGAAGTACCGGGTCCTTCCTTCTATGGCTACACCTTC
CDR3aa: CASSEVPGPSFYGYTF

j_gene: TRBJ2-2
d_gene: TRBD1
v_gene: TRBV19
abundance: NA
CDR3nt: TGTGCCAGTAGTGCAAGGACAGGGCCCACCGGGGAGCTGTTTTTT
CDR3aa: CASSARTGPTGELFF

j_gene: TRBJ2-2
d_gene: TRBD2
v_gene: TRBV19
abundance: NA
CDR3nt: TGTGCCAGCCGGACTAGCGGGAGTAGTACCGGGGAGCTGTTTTTT
CDR3aa: CASRTSGSSTGELFF

j_gene: TRBJ1-5
d_gene: NA
v_gene: TRBV7-9
abundance: NA
CDR3nt: TGTGCCAGCAGCTTATCACATAGCAATCAGCCCCAGCATTTT
CDR3aa: CASSLSHSNQPQHF

j_gene: TRBJ1-2
d_gene: NA
v_gene: TRBV18
abundance: NA
CDR3nt: TGTGCCAGCTCACCACGTATGGGGCGGAAGGACTATGGCTACACCTTC
CDR3aa: CASSPRMGRKDYGYTF

j_gene: TRBJ1-2
d_gene: TRBD1
v_gene: TRBV2
abundance: once
CDR3nt: TGTGCCAGCGTGCTGGACAGGACCTCCTATGGCTACACCTTC
CDR3aa: CASVLDRTSYGYTF

j_gene: TRBJ1-4
d_gene: NA
v_gene: TRBV27
abundance: NA
CDR3nt: TGTGCCAGCAGTTTAGGTATTGGTCAGCGCGGAAAACTGTTTTTT
CDR3aa: CASSLGIGQRGKLFF

j_gene: TRBJ2-5
d_gene: TRBD1
v_gene: TRBV4-1
abundance: NA
CDR3nt: TGCGCCAGCAGGCCCCTCGGGACAGGTAGGATGGCCGAAGAGACCCAGTACTTC
CDR3aa: CASRPLGTGRMAEETQYF

j_gene: TRBJ2-3
d_gene: NA
v_gene: TRBV11-2
abundance: NA
CDR3nt: TGTGCCAGCAGCTACCGGGGGACAGATACGCAGTATTTT
CDR3aa: CASSYRGTDTQYF

j_gene: TRBJ2-5
d_gene: TRBD1
v_gene: TRBV11-3
abundance: NA
CDR3nt: TGTGCCAGCAGCCTAGGGACAGGGTCAGGGGAGACCCAGTACTTC
CDR3aa: CASSLGTGSGETQYF

j_gene: TRBJ2-3
d_gene: TRBD1
v_gene: TRBV15
abundance: NA
CDR3nt: TGTGCCACCAGCAGGGGACAGCCTAGCACAGATACGCAGTATTTT
CDR3aa: CATSRGQPSTDTQYF

j_gene: TRBJ2-5
d_gene: NA
v_gene: TRBV5-5
abundance: NA
CDR3nt: TGTGCCAGCAGCTTGGCCTATAATAACGGAGAAGAGACCCAGTACTTC
CDR3aa: CASSLAYNNGEETQYF

j_gene: TRBJ2-2
d_gene: TRBD2
v_gene: TRBV9
abundance: NA
CDR3nt: TGTGCCAGCAGCGCCGACCGGGTCAGGGAGGGCACCGGGGAGCTGTTTTTT
CDR3aa: CASSADRVREGTGELFF

j_gene: TRBJ1-2
d_gene: NA
v_gene: TRBV6-5
abundance: NA
CDR3nt: TGTGCCAGCTCCCCCGGGACTCCGGAGGGCTACACCTTC
CDR3aa: CASSPGTPEGYTF

j_gene: TRBJ1-3
d_gene: NA
v_gene: TRBV19
abundance: once
CDR3nt: TGTGCCAGTAGTATGGAGAGAAACACCATATATTTT
CDR3aa: CASSMERNTIYF

j_gene: TRBJ2-7
d_gene: NA
v_gene: TRBV5-1
abundance: NA
CDR3nt: TGCGCCAGCAGCTTGGAAGGGGACTCTCGGGTCTACGAGCAGTACTTC
CDR3aa: CASSLEGDSRVYEQYF

j_gene: TRBJ2-7
d_gene: TRBD1
v_gene: TRBV15
abundance: NA
CDR3nt: TGTGCCACCAGCCTCTCAAACAGGGGCTTCTCCTACGAGCAGTACTTC
CDR3aa: CATSLSNRGFSYEQYF

j_gene: TRBJ2-5
d_gene: NA
v_gene: TRBV5-4
abundance: NA
CDR3nt: TGTGCCAGCAGCTCCCGGGGGAGCGGGCAAGAGACCCAGTACTTC
CDR3aa: CASSSRGSGQETQYF

j_gene: TRBJ2-7
d_gene: NA
v_gene: TRBV9
abundance: NA
CDR3nt: TGTGCCAGCAGCTGGGACTGGAGGGGCGAGCAGTACTTC
CDR3aa: CASSWDWRGEQYF